This is a list of T cell receptor beta chains from one sample in a study of technical replicates of blood from a handful of donors. Generated by immunoSEQ multiplex PCR, the TCRdb table keeps only in-frame clones and is missing some. The profile covers more than 70,000 clones, with about 96% appearing a single time and roughly 0.2% taken by the ten largest. Sample: T cells isolated from PBMCs. Receptors were obtained from a human donor in good health. CDR3s include the opening cysteine and the closing phenylalanine or tryptophan.

J	V	CDR3
TRBJ1-6	TRBV6-5	CASSYRQGGSPLHF
TRBJ1-2	TRBV4-1	CASSQGSGGRFDSTF
TRBJ1-1	TRBV5-1	CASSPGDGNTEAFF
TRBJ2-7	TRBV29-1	CSASDGYEQYF
TRBJ2-5	TRBV15	CATSRDTREQTQYF
TRBJ2-1	TRBV9	CASSVGTSGGLSSYNEQFF
TRBJ1-1	TRBV4-1	CAACQGGSTEAFF
TRBJ2-7	TRBV7-2	CASSLGTGPLYEQYF
TRBJ1-5	TRBV2	CASSEVSGALGTQHF
TRBJ2-2	TRBV29-1	CSVGTLYRAGELFF
TRBJ1-2	TRBV5-8	CASSLAYGYTF
TRBJ1-5	TRBV25-1	CASKRNRGRPQHF
TRBJ1-1	TRBV14	CASSQERATEAFF
TRBJ2-1	TRBV9	CASSASTGVGNEQFF
TRBJ2-7	TRBV29-1	CSVILTGGDEYEQYF
TRBJ2-3	TRBV10-3	CAISESDSRSTDTQYF
TRBJ1-1	TRBV30	CAWSVQGWTEAFF
TRBJ2-7	TRBV7-9	CASSHLGGRDPYEQYF
TRBJ2-7	TRBV5-8	CASSWGSRGFSYEQYF
TRBJ2-5	TRBV5-4	CAQQYYSKETQYF
TRBJ1-4	TRBV2	CASTNAQEKLFF
TRBJ2-3	TRBV2	CASSSTGVTDTQYF
TRBJ2-1	TRBV18	CASSPSGQSYNEQFF
TRBJ1-6	TRBV30	CACEIGQGGSPLHF
TRBJ2-7	TRBV4-1	CASREAGVSYEQYF
TRBJ1-6	TRBV9	CASSAPLGQANSPLHF
TRBJ1-2	TRBV5-1	CASAPAGVTYGYTF
TRBJ1-6	TRBV7-2	CASSLILTGRRKNSPLHF
TRBJ2-2	TRBV6-5	CASQDRTNTGELFF
TRBJ2-1	TRBV6-1	CASGGDYNEQFF
TRBJ2-5	TRBV5-1	CASSFGSAYKETQYF
TRBJ1-4	TRBV13	CASSLQGANEKLFF
TRBJ2-5	TRBV7-9	CASSSSRGQETQYF
TRBJ2-7	TRBV5-3	CARSCRLAGGPYEQYF
TRBJ1-1	TRBV29-1	CSVAKPPQNTEAFF